This T cell receptor (beta chain) was captured in a study of shared clonotypes between healthy human individuals. Whole-study findings and limits: Few donors restricted represented genetic and exposure-history diversity.

A note on this clone: Its antigen is still unknown.

This CDR3 comprises 14 residues. V shed 6 bases and J shed 0 bases, with 13 bases lying between them. Germline V gives CDR1 SQVTM, CDR2 ANQGSEA. Sequencing was performed with immunoSEQ multiplex PCR; in TCRdb, only in-frame clones are kept and a portion is missing. The sample gives roughly 500,000 clones, about 79% of which show up once; approximately 12% is in the top ten. The chain links TRBV29-1 to TRBJ2-3; D gene ambiguous. The receptor's source is a woman between 35 and 50 years old in good health. Some clones in this sample may be carry-over from other donors' samples. Source material: PBMCs. The CDR3 is CSVANPDSTDTQYF. CDR3 coding DNA: TGCAGCGTAGCAAACCCGGACAGCACAGATACGCAGTATTTT.